The present T cell receptor (beta chain) was sequenced within a study of regulatory T cells in long-lasting Graves disease. At the level of the study: Over 5 years on antithyroid drugs plus positive TSH receptor antibodies marked Graves' disease as persistent.

According to the study, TCR beta libraries were built with iRepertoire HTBI primers and CDR3-region Arm-PCR. Each CDR3 protein is one row after TCRdb ran MiXCR on the multiplex PCR reads. The sample holds 400,000 to 500,000 distinct CDR3 sequences, around a fifth seen once. This clonotype was seen more than once but under ten times. The length of the CDR3 is 16 residues. The germline V gene encodes CDR1 LGHNA and CDR2 YSLEER. V was cut by 0 bases and J by 5 bases, with 13 bases left in between. Specified time point: persistent/refractory GD, antithyroid drugs over 5 years with positive TRAb. PBMCs were the source of the RNA used for TCR sequencing. It was by American Thyroid Association guidelines that Graves' disease was diagnosed. From each patient, around 9 milliliters of peripheral blood was drawn and collected into an EDTA anticoagulant tube.

The V call is TRBV4-3, the J call TRBJ1-4; D perhaps matches TRBD1 (5 bases). This receptor was obtained from a female donor with Graves disease. Sequences were derived from peripheral blood mononuclear cells (PBMCs), sampled when the disease was refractory, from a patient treated with antithyroid drugs. The CDR3 region is CASSQDLRQLNEKLFF. In DNA form, the CDR3 reads TGCGCCAGCAGCCAAGATTTAAGACAGCTGAATGAAAAACTGTTTTTT.